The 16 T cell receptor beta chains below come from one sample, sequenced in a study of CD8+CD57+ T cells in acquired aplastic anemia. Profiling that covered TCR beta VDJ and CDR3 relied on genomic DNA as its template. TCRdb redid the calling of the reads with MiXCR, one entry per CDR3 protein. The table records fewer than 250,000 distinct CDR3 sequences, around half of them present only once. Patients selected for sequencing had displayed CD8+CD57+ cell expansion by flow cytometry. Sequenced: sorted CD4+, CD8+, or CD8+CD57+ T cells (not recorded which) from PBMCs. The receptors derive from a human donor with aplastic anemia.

CDR3 region: CSARDLGGQPQHF. The DNA for the CDR3 is TGCAGTGCTAGAGATCTGGGGGGGCAGCCCCAGCATTTT. V usage is TRBV20-1 and J usage is TRBJ1-5, with TRBD1 as a possible D gene (5 bases). The CDR3 is 13 amino acids. Per the germline V gene, CDR1 is DFQATT and CDR2 is SNEGSKA (reference sequence). Trimming removed 0 bases from V and 7 bases from J, with 10 bases in between.

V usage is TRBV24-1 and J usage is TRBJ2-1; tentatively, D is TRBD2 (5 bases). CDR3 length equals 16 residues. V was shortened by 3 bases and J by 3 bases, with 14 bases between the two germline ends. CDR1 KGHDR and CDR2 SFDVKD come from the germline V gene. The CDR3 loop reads CATSDRTGIGYNEQFF. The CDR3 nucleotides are TGTGCCACCAGTGATCGCACCGGGATAGGCTACAATGAGCAGTTCTTC.

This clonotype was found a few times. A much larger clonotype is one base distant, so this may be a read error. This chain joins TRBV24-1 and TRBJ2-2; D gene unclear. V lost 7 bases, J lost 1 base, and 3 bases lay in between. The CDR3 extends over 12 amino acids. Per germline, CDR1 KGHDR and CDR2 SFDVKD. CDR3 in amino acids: CATSWNTGELFF. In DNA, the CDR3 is TGTGCCACCAGCTGGAACACCGGGGAGCTGTTTTTT.

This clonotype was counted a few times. The CDR3, as DNA: TGTGCCACCGAGAAAATAGCGTGGGTTGCCAATTCACCCCTCCACTTT. Its protein product is CATEKIAWVANSPLHF. The rearrangement uses TRBV11-2 and TRBJ1-6; D is uncertain. The CDR3 loop spans 16 amino acids. CDR1 SGHAT and CDR2 FQNNGV come from the germline V gene. V gave up 10 bases and J gave up 7 bases, with 23 bases separating them.

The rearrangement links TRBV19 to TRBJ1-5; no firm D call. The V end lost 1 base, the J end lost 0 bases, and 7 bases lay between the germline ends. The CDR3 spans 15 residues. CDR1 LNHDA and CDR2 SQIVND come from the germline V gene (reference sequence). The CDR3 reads CASSIAVYSNQPQHF. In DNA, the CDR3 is TGTGCCAGTAGTATAGCGGTCTATAGCAATCAGCCCCAGCATTTT.

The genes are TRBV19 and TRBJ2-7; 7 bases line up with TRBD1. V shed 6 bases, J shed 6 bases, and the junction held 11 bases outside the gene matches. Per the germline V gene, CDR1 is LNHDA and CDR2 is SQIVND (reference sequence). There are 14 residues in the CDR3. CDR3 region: CASSEAVGGGEQYF. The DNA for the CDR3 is TGTGCCAGTAGCGAGGCAGTAGGGGGCGGCGAGCAGTACTTC.

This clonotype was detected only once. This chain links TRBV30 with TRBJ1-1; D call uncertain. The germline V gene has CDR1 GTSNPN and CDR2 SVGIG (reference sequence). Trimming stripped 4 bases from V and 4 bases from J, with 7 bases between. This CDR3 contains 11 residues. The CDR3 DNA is TGTGCCTGGAAGGCGGTCACTGAAGCTTTCTTT. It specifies CAWKAVTEAFF. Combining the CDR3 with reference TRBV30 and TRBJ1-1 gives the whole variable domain SQTIHQWPATLVQPVGSPLSLECTVEGTSNPNLYWYRQAAGRGLQLLFYSVGIGQISSEVPQNLSASRPQDRQFILSSKKLLLSDSGFYLCAWKAVTEAFFGQGTRLTVV.

CDR3 DNA: TGTGCCATCAGTGTTACGGGGACAGCTACCTACGAGCAGTACTTC. As protein: CAISVTGTATYEQYF. The chain couples TRBV10-3 to TRBJ2-7; 7 positions agree with TRBD1. The CDR3 runs to 15 residues. Germline CDR1 and CDR2: ENHRY and SYGVKD. V shed 4 bases, J shed 2 bases, and the junction held 8 bases outside the gene matches.

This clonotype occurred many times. CDR3 DNA: TGCAGTGCTAGAGCCCAAGTAGAAAATCAGCCCCAGCATTTT. Its protein product is CSARAQVENQPQHF. V is TRBV20-1 and J is TRBJ1-5; the D is unclear. CDR1 and CDR2 (germline): DFQATT, SNEGSKA (reference sequence). The CDR3 consists of 14 residues. V dropped 1 base and J dropped 4 bases, with 11 bases sitting between them.

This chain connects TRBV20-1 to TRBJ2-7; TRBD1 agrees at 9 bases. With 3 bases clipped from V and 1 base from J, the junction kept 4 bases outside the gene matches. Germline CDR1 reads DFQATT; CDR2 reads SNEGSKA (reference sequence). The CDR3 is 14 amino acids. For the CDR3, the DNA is TGCAGTGCTAGCTTCGGGACAGGGTCCTACGAGCAGTACTTC. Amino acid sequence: CSASFGTGSYEQYF.

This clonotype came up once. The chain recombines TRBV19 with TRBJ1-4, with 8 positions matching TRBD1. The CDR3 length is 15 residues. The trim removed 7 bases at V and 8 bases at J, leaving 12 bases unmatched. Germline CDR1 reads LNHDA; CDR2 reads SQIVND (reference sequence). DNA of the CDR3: TGTGCCAGTAATCCGGGGGACAGGTGGCCCGAAAAACTGTTTTTT. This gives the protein CASNPGDRWPEKLFF.

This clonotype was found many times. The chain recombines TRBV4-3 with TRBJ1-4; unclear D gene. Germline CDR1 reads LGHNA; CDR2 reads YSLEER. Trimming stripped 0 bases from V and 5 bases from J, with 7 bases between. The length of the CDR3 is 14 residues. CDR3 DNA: TGCGCCAGCAGCCAAGAATGGCCAAATGAAAAACTGTTTTTT. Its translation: CASSQEWPNEKLFF.

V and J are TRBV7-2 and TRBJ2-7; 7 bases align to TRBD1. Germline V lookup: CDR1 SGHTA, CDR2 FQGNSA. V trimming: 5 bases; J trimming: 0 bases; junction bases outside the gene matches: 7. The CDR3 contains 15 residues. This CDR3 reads CASSPTGFASYEQYF. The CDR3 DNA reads TGTGCCAGCAGCCCGACAGGGTTCGCCTCCTACGAGCAGTACTTC.

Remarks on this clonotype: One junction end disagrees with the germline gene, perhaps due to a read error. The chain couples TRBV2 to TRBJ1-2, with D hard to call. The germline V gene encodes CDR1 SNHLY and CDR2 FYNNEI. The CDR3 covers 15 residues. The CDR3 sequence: CASRPHLTTNCGYTF. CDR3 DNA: TGTGCCAGCAGACCCCATTTGACAACAAACTGTGGCTACACCTTC.

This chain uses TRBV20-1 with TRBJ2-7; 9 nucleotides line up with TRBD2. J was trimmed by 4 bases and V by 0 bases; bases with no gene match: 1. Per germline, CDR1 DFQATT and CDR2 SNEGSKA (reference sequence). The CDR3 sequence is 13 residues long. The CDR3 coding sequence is TGCAGTGCTAGAGACACTAGCGGGTACGAGCAGTACTTC. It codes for CSARDTSGYEQYF.

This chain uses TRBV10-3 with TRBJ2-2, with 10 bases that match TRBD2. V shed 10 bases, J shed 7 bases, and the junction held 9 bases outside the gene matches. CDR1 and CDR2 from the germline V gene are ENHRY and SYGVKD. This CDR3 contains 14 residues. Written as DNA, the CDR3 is TGTGCCACCACAGCGGGAGGGTCGGGCGGGGAGCTGTTTTTT. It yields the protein CATTAGGSGGELFF.